The count of the clone carrying this T cell receptor (beta chain) is one. Its target is not known. The sample is drawn from a study of cytomegalovirus exposure and HLA in healthy donors. Study context: Some 180 million T cells yielded some 120 million unique TCR beta sequences in earlier analysis. Regarding the study as a whole: In vitro checks showed that a few CMV-associated chains really do target CMV antigens. In a later analysis, V- and J-gene trimming of beta chains associated with a DCLRE1C missense variant, replicated independently.

Primers: 60 Vbeta forward and 13 Jbeta reverse. Data came from immunoSEQ multiplex PCR; TCRdb stores just in-frame clones and leaves some out. The data contain just under 250,000 clones, more than 75% of them singletons. This CDR3 comprises 14 residues. Per the germline V gene, CDR1 is SGHRS and CDR2 is YFSETQ. Trimming stripped 0 bases from V and 5 bases from J, with 11 bases between. This receptor was identified in a woman between 40 and 55 years old in good health and CMV-seropositive. The J gene is TRBJ1-1, the V gene TRBV5-1, with D possibly matching TRBD1 (6 bases). The sample comprised PBMCs. DNA for the CDR3: TGCGCCAGCAGCTTGGGCCCCAGGGGAACTGAAGCTTTCTTT. Translation gives CASSLGPRGTEAFF.